This T cell receptor (beta chain) was sequenced during a study of blood T cell repertoires in COVID-19. Study summary: The United States, Italy and Spain supplied acute and convalescent COVID-19 samples.

TCRdb's table, derived via immunoSEQ multiplex PCR, lists solely in-frame clones and lacks some. The profile shows under 250,000 clones, 83% of them singletons. CDR3 length: 12 residues. Deletions cut 5 bases from V and 7 bases from J, with 9 bases between. Germline values: CDR1 WSHSY, CDR2 SAAADI. The sequenced sample was PBMCs or T cells enriched from blood (not recorded which). The V gene is TRBV10-2, the J gene TRBJ1-5; D is perhaps TRBD1 (6 bases). The source of this sequence is a woman aged 50 to 60 who had been exposed to COVID-19. The DNA of the CDR3 is TGCGCCAGCAGTACAGGGCTCCAGCCCCAGCATTTT. This translates into CASSTGLQPQHF.